These 13 T cell receptor beta chains were sequenced from one sample in a study of T cells in tumors after PD-1 blockade. Measured with immunoSEQ multiplex PCR; TCRdb has only the in-frame clones, and not every one. The sample includes around 45,000 clones, more than 65% of them seen just once. The sequencing used PBMCs, collected before anti-PD-1 therapy. These receptors were obtained from a human donor with advanced basal cell or squamous cell carcinoma (not recorded which).

This chain joins TRBV10-1 and TRBJ2-5, with 12 bases matching TRBD2. Germline values: CDR1 WNHNN, CDR2 SYGVQD (reference sequence). V shed 5 bases and J 0 bases; nucleotides not matched to a gene: 4. The CDR3 loop spans 16 amino acids. CDR3 residues: CASSSPSGGDQETQYF. The CDR3 nucleotides read TGCGCCAGCAGTTCCCCTAGCGGGGGGGACCAAGAGACCCAGTACTTC.

The chain carries TRBV25-1 and TRBJ1-2; 8 positions agree with TRBD1. The J segment lost 3 bases and the V segment lost 3 bases, leaving 3 bases of the junction unmatched. The germline V gene has CDR1 MGHDK and CDR2 SYGVNS. This CDR3 is built from 14 residues. The CDR3 region is CASSDLTGDYGYTF. The CDR3 DNA reads as TGTGCCAGCAGTGATTTGACAGGGGACTATGGCTACACCTTC.

The chain recombines TRBV28 with TRBJ2-1; TRBD2 matches at 10 bases. Germline CDR1 is MDHEN and CDR2 is SYDVKM. The CDR3 loop spans 15 amino acids. V shed 3 bases and J 5 bases; nucleotides not matched to a gene: 4. The CDR3 sequence: CASSFLAGVNNEQFF. CDR3 DNA: TGTGCCAGCAGTTTTCTAGCGGGGGTCAACAATGAGCAGTTCTTC.

CDR3 sequence (DNA): TGTGCCATCAGTGAGGAGTTCGCGAACACCGGGGAGCTGTTTTTT. Its protein product is CAISEEFANTGELFF. This sequence joins TRBV10-3 and TRBJ2-2; D ambiguous. V lost 2 bases to trimming and J lost 0 bases, with 7 bases between them. From germline, CDR1 is ENHRY and CDR2 SYGVKD. The CDR3 consists of 15 residues.

This clone was seen just once. V and J are TRBV9 and TRBJ2-3, with D uncertain. The CDR3 consists of 13 residues. V lost 0 bases and J lost 4, with 6 bases in between. Germline V gives CDR1 SGDLS, CDR2 YYNGEE. The CDR3 protein is CASSVVSADTQYF. The CDR3 DNA reads as TGTGCCAGCAGCGTAGTTTCGGCAGATACGCAGTATTTT.

V gene TRBV5-1 combines with J gene TRBJ2-7, with a tentative D call TRBD1 (6 bases). CDR3 length: 14 residues. The germline gives CDR1 SGHRS, CDR2 YFSETQ. Trimming cost V 0 bases and J 6 bases, with 13 bases left between them. The CDR3 DNA follows: TGCGCCAGCAGCTTGGCCTCAGGGGTTAGCGAGCAGTACTTC. It specifies CASSLASGVSEQYF.

This clone has more than one count but fewer than ten. The chain joins TRBV2 to TRBJ2-7; perhaps TRBD1 as D (5 bases). Looked up from germline, CDR1 is SNHLY and CDR2 is FYNNEI. Trimming left V 8 bases short and J 6 bases short, with 17 bases between. This CDR3 spans 13 amino acids. The CDR3 DNA follows: TGTGCCAGCGGGGCAGATCCCGCCGGCGAGCAGTACTTC. As protein: CASGADPAGEQYF.

The chain employs TRBV6-2 or TRBV6-3 and TRBJ1-1; D unclear. Germline V gene data show CDR1 as MNHEY and CDR2 as SVGEGT. V was clipped by 6 bases and J by 1 base, with 12 bases between them. There are 14 residues in the CDR3. The CDR3 DNA reads as TGTGCCAGCAGCGTGGGTTGGGGGAACACTGAAGCTTTCTTT. Protein: CASSVGWGNTEAFF.

This CDR3 reads CASSQGPAGEGYEQYF. The CDR3 DNA reads as TGCGCCAGCAGCCAAGGGCCAGCGGGAGAGGGATACGAGCAGTACTTC. The genes are TRBV4-1 and TRBJ2-7; 8 nucleotides line up with TRBD2. The junction had 9 bases not matched to a gene; V was cut back by 1 base and J by 4 bases. Germline V CDR1 and CDR2: MGHRA, YSYEKL. The length of the CDR3 is 16 residues.

The rearrangement links TRBV18 to TRBJ1-1, with TRBD1 as a possible D gene (6 bases). This CDR3 comprises 14 residues. Between the trimmed V and J ends, which lost 5 bases and 4 bases, there was a span of 14 bases. Germline V CDR1 and CDR2: KGHSH, LQKENI. In DNA form, the CDR3 reads TGTGCCAGCTCATTAAGGGGGGGTGGCACTGAAGCTTTCTTT. Translated, it gives CASSLRGGGTEAFF.

This chain uses TRBV24-1 with TRBJ2-3; 7 bases agree with TRBD1. Trimming took 9 bases from V and 1 from J; bases not matched to a gene: 3. CDR3 length equals 13 residues. The germline CDR1 and CDR2 sequences are KGHDR and SFDVKD. CDR3 nucleotide sequence: TGTGCCACCGGGGACAGCGGCACAGATACGCAGTATTTT. Encoded protein: CATGDSGTDTQYF.

This rearrangement joins TRBV7-2 to TRBJ1-5, with D tentatively TRBD1 (5 bases). The CDR3 covers 15 residues. The V gene's germline CDR1 is SGHTA and CDR2 FQGNSA. V was cut by 3 bases and J by 1 base, with 10 bases left in between. The CDR3 loop is CASSFAGLSNQPQHF. The DNA of the CDR3 is TGTGCCAGCAGCTTTGCAGGGTTGAGCAATCAGCCCCAGCATTTT.

This rearrangement joins TRBV15 to TRBJ1-2, with D perhaps TRBD1 (6 bases). CDR1 is LNHNV, CDR2 YYDKDF, per germline (reference sequence). CDR3 length equals 13 residues. V dropped 5 bases and J dropped 13 bases, with 20 bases sitting between them. CDR3 in DNA: TGTGCCACCAGCCCTAGGGGGGTCCGGGACTCCACCTTC. Translation gives CATSPRGVRDSTF.